This T cell receptor beta chain was captured in a study of CD8+ T cells in alopecia areata (dated by TCRdb to 2017 to 2018). Regarding the research as a whole: Treated patients were enrolled in an open-label pilot trial of oral tofacitinib, 5 to 10 mg twice daily, for moderate-to-severe alopecia areata. In treated patients, disease severity was measured using the SALT score, which gives the percentage of scalp surface area affected. Tofacitinib was administered for 6 to 18 months, and 6 months of follow-up off drug were then conducted to assess delayed response and recurrence. Human TCRbeta sequencing covered scalp tissue and sorted CD4+ and CD8+ peripheral blood T cells from patchy and totalis/universalis alopecia areata patients and healthy controls. RNA was extracted with the PAXgene miRNA kit for fixed scalp, the miRNeasy kit for PBMCs, and the RNeasy kit for mouse skin. In both human patients and the C3H/HeJ mouse model, the study applied high-throughput TCRbeta sequencing to look at T cell clonal expansion in alopecia areata. Scalp clonality was compared across normal scalp (n=4), patchy alopecia areata scalp (n=8), and alopecia totalis/universalis scalp (n=8). Amplification of TCRbeta CDR3 regions was done by immunoSEQ multiplex PCR using 35 Vbeta forward primers and 13 Jbeta reverse primers. Biopsies were taken from tofacitinib-treated patients at baseline and at 4 and 24 weeks of treatment, and a later scalp biopsy was taken in several of the tofacitinib-treated patients.

CDR1 and CDR2 were assigned from the germline V gene (reference sequence) as MNHEY and SMNVEV. After removal of 6 bases from V and 8 bases from J, the junction retains 7 bases not matched to a gene. From the cysteine through the phenylalanine, the CDR3 covers 14 amino acids. The sequence is cut down to CDR3 DNA, 42 bases in frame from base 1. The sample's time point label, decoded: around 28 days on oral tofacitinib. This specimen's treatment or condition label, per the study, means: oral pan-JAK inhibitor, 5-10 mg twice daily. Peripheral blood and lesional scalp punch biopsies were obtained from patients with alopecia areata. PBMCs were separated by density centrifugation and stained for CD3, CD4 and CD8, after which CD4+ and CD8+ T cells were sorted on a FACSAria. The investigation overall reported the following: Because the treated cohort was small and had just a single nonresponder, larger studies are needed to establish links between baseline CD8+ expansion and response. With tofacitinib, both scalp clonality and the number of expanded CD8+ clones among the top 100 scalp clones went down significantly. Resident alphabeta T cells in normal human skin are also sequenced, complicating scalp TCR repertoire analysis, unlike mouse skin dominated by gammadelta T cells. During tofacitinib treatment, many expanded lesional clones stuck around in both scalp and blood, and this persistence may partly explain why relapse happens after treatment is stopped. Compared with mice, TCR sequences shared between patients were less clear, possibly partly because of HLA diversity across the patient population. Lesional scalp, especially in alopecia totalis/universalis, showed higher clonality and more expanded CD8+ clones than normal scalp, suggesting antigenic drive.

Libraries were made using the immunoSEQ multiplex PCR assay. For TCR sequencing, RNA was extracted from every sample and reverse transcribed into cDNA to serve as template. SuperScript III was used for first-strand cDNA synthesis, primed with a 2:1 mix of oligo-dT and random hexamers. A synthetic immune receptor repertoire was used to gauge amplification bias, and whatever bias remained was removed computationally. As for the authors' bioinformatics: After raw reads were preprocessed to remove errors, the CDR3 was defined following IMGT conventions as running from the conserved cysteine to phenylalanine. Clonality was calculated as 1 minus Shannon entropy normalized by log2 of the number of productive unique TCRs. Whether each scalp clone was CD4 or CD8 was inferred by checking scalp TCRbeta sequences against the CD4 and CD8 repertoires from sorted blood. This immuneACCESS table, as held by TCRdb, lists in-frame sequences with V and J called but not all clones. Of the missing ones, under half trace to an unresolved V gene in checked studies; the others have no known cause. V and J calls and clone size are those listed in that table; D and trimming were worked out from the DNA. This sample holds about 200,000 clones; around 57% were observed only once. The top ten clonotypes cover 1.6% of the sample.

As to this clone: The target of this receptor is not known. Per-nucleotide qualities are absent, and no much larger clonotype sits a single base away.

The sequences come from CD4+ T cells sorted from blood, collected at week 4, from a patient treated with tofacitinib. This chain joins TRBV27 to TRBJ2-7; TRBD2 matches 13 bases in the middle. This receptor was identified in a human donor with alopecia areata. At the DNA level, the sequence is TGTGCCAGCAGGCCAAGACTAGCGGGGGGCCAGCAGTACTTC. It specifies CASRPRLAGGQQYF.